The T cell receptor (beta chain) described here comes from a study of molecular identifiers for immune sequencing clone quantification. TCRdb re-derived calls from the PCR reads in MiXCR, one entry per CDR3 protein. The sample holds about 640,000 distinct CDR3 sequences, around 20% seen once. This clonotype was detected ten times or more. This CDR3 spans 11 amino acids. The V end was cut by 5 bases, the J end by 4 bases, with 3 bases between. In germline, CDR1 is MGHRA, CDR2 YSYEKL. Based on a CD8+CD4-CCR7+CD45RA+ profile, naive CD8 T cells were sorted. This sequence joins TRBV4-1 and TRBJ2-1; unclear D gene. The sequenced sample was naive CD8+ T cells from blood, with Jurkat cell RNA spiked in. Subset specified: FACS-sorted CD8+CD4-CCR7+CD45RA+ naive T cells. The receptor was isolated from a human donor in good health. Some libraries in this study had Jurkat cell RNA spiked in. The CDR3 reads CASSIYNEQFF. The DNA for the CDR3 is TGCGCCAGCAGCATATACAATGAGCAGTTCTTC.